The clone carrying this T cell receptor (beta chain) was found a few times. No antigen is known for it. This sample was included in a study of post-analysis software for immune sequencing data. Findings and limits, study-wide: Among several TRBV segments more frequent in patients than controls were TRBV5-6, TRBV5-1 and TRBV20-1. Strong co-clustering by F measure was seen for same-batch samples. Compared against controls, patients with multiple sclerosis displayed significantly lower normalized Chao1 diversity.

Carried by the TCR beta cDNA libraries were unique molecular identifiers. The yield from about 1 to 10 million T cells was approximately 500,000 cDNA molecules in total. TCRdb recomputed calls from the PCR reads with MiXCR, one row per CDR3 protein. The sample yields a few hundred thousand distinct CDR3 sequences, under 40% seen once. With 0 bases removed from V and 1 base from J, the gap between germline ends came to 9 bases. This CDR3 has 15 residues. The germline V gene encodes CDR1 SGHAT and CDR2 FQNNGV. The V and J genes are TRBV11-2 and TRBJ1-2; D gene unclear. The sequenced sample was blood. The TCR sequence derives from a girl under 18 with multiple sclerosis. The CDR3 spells CASSLEGTVNYGYTF. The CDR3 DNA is TGTGCCAGCAGCTTAGAGGGAACGGTTAACTATGGCTACACCTTC. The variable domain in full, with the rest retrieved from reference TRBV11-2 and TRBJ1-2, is EAGVAQSPRYKIIEKRQSVAFWCNPISGHATLYWYQQILGQGPKLLIQFQNNGVVDDSQLPKDRFSAERLKGVDSTLKIQPAKLEDSAVYLCASSLEGTVNYGYTFGSGTRLTVV.